This T cell receptor beta chain was sequenced in a study of T cell responses to AZD1222 COVID-19 vaccine. The CDR3 is 17 amino acids. Trimming took 4 bases from V and 2 from J; bases not matched to a gene: 9. Germline V gene data show CDR1 as SGHRS and CDR2 as YFSETQ. As for this clone: Its antigen is unidentified.

The repertoire was sequenced with immunoSEQ multiplex PCR; TCRdb's copy has only in-frame clones and lacks some. The sample contains approximately 88,000 clones, 70% to 90% of which appear only once. Study-level findings and limits: Only a handful of AZD1222 recipients, more than five in all, had baseline seropositivity. The sample set comprised mostly white British donors with more females, and clonal diversity was possibly underestimated. Breadth and depth of Spike-specific TCRs rose after two AZD1222 doses.

V is TRBV5-1 and J is TRBJ2-3, with 11 bases that match TRBD2. This clonotype was sampled from an adult who received the AZD1222 COVID-19 vaccine. Sequenced material: peripheral blood, taken 28 days after the second AZD1222 dose. The CDR3 here is CASSAGSGGALTDTQYF. The CDR3 coding sequence is TGCGCCAGCAGCGCGGGTAGCGGGGGGGCTCTCACAGATACGCAGTATTTT.